These T cell receptor beta chains were read from a single sample in a study of Ad26.COV2.S vaccination and SARS-CoV-2 variants. Assay used: immunoSEQ multiplex PCR; TCRdb lists only in-frame clones, some missing. The repertoire consists of about 350,000 clones, with about nine tenths occurring once and the leading ten covering 6.4%. This material consisted of peripheral blood, taken in a trial of Ad26.COV2.S vaccine versus placebo. These receptors were collected from a person aged 18 to 59 who received the Ad26.COV2.S COVID-19 vaccine or a placebo. The CDR3 runs from the conserved cysteine through the conserved F or W. The D gene is left open where the match is weak. Some rows mark clone size as missing; the rest say once, few, many or name a class of expanded clone.

size	V	J	D	DNA	CDR3
-	TRBV6-6	TRBJ1-4	-	TGTGCCAGCGGCAGAAGTTCAATTAATGAAAAACTGTTTTTT	CASGRSSINEKLFF
-	TRBV27	TRBJ1-5	-	TGTGCCAGCAGTCCGTCCACCTCACCAAATCAGCCCCAGCATTTT	CASSPSTSPNQPQHF
-	TRBV25-1	TRBJ1-2	-	TGTGCCAGCAGTGAATCGGTCCTGGGGGGCTATGGCTACACCTTC	CASSESVLGGYGYTF
-	TRBV19	TRBJ2-1	TRBD2	TGTGCCAGTAGTATAACGGGGGGGAGGAATGAGCAGTTCTTC	CASSITGGRNEQFF
-	TRBV14	TRBJ1-2	TRBD1	TGTGCCAGCAGCCACCTTGGGACAGGGGGTTACTATGGCTACACCTTC	CASSHLGTGGYYGYTF
-	TRBV7-8	TRBJ2-5	TRBD1	TGTGCCAGCAGCCCCGACAGGGATCATGAGACCCAGTACTTC	CASSPDRDHETQYF
-	TRBV27	TRBJ1-1	-	TGTGCCAGCAGTTTTAGGATGAACACTGAAGCTTTCTTT	CASSFRMNTEAFF
once	TRBV5-6	TRBJ2-5	TRBD2	TGTGCCAGCAGCTTGAATGGACTAGCGCGGGGGTTCTCAGAGACCCAGTACTTC	CASSLNGLARGFSETQYF
once	TRBV5-6	TRBJ2-5	-	TGTGCCAGCAGCGGGGGGCAGGGTAGCCAAGAGACCCAGTACTTC	CASSGGQGSQETQYF
few	TRBV4-2	TRBJ2-5	-	TGTGCCAGCAGCCAAGTTTCGAGCCGTGAGACCCAGTACTTC	CASSQVSSRETQYF
many	TRBV7-2	TRBJ1-1	-	TGTGCCAGCAGCCCCACGAGTGGTATGAACACTGAAGCTTTCTTT	CASSPTSGMNTEAFF
-	TRBV5-4	TRBJ1-1	-	TGTGCCAGCAGCATAGGACGAGGCACTGAAGCTTTCTTT	CASSIGRGTEAFF
-	TRBV4-3	TRBJ1-2	TRBD1	TGCGCCAGCAGCCCCCTTCCGACAGGGACATATGGCTACACCTTC	CASSPLPTGTYGYTF
once	TRBV12-5	TRBJ1-2	-	TGTGCTAGTGGTTTGGTACTCGGGGGGGCACAATTTAACTATGGCTACACCTTC	CASGLVLGGAQFNYGYTF
-	TRBV12-3/TRBV12-4	TRBJ1-6	-	TGTGCCAGCAGTGGTGCTATAGATTCACCCCTCCACTTT	CASSGAIDSPLHF
-	TRBV4-3	TRBJ1-2	-	TGCGCCAGCAGCCAAGATGCGGGCAGGGCTTATGGCTACACCTTC	CASSQDAGRAYGYTF
once	TRBV12-5	TRBJ2-1	-	TGTGCTAGTGGTTCTATCCTGACCGGGACGGACAGTTTATACAATGAGCAGTTCTTC	CASGSILTGTDSLYNEQFF
few	TRBV27	TRBJ1-1	TRBD1	TGTGCCAGCCGATTCAAGGGGGCGCTGGACCTTAGGAACACTGAAGCTTTCTTT	CASRFKGALDLRNTEAFF
-	TRBV18	TRBJ1-5	TRBD1	TGTGCCAGCTCACTAATGGGACAGGAAAATCAGCCCCAGCATTTT	CASSLMGQENQPQHF
-	TRBV5-1	TRBJ2-2	-	TGCGCCAGCAGCTTGGAAGGTAACACCGGGGAGCTGTTTTTT	CASSLEGNTGELFF
-	TRBV24-1	TRBJ2-5	TRBD1	TGTGCCACCAGTGGCGGGACAGGGGGTGAAGAGACCCAGTACTTC	CATSGGTGGEETQYF
-	TRBV7-2	TRBJ2-2	-	TGTGCCAGCAGCCCAGAGGTCTCAAGGGGCGGCGGGGAGCTGTTTTTT	CASSPEVSRGGGELFF
-	TRBV7-2	TRBJ2-7	-	TGTGCCAGCAGCCTTGGGTGGGGGCCGGTCGAGCAGTACTTC	CASSLGWGPVEQYF
once	TRBV7-2	TRBJ2-7	-	TGTGCCAGCAGCCAAAGGGCCACAAACTCCTACGAGCAGTACTTC	CASSQRATNSYEQYF
-	TRBV20-1	TRBJ1-5	-	TGCAGTGCTAGTGGGGGGAGTCAGCCCCAGCATTTT	CSASGGSQPQHF
-	TRBV9	TRBJ2-3	TRBD2	TGTGCCAGCAGCGTAGTAGCGGGAGGCGCAGATACGCAGTATTTT	CASSVVAGGADTQYF
once	TRBV5-4	TRBJ1-6	-	TGTGCCAGCAGCTTTTCCCACTCGGGGGATTCACCCCTCCACTTT	CASSFSHSGDSPLHF
-	TRBV5-6	TRBJ1-5	-	TGTGCCAGCAGCTCGGACGGGGTCGGCAGCAATCAGCCCCAGCATTTT	CASSSDGVGSNQPQHF
few	TRBV19	TRBJ1-5	TRBD1	TGTGCCAGTACCCGGGACAGGGGTAGCAATCAGCCCCAGCATTTT	CASTRDRGSNQPQHF
-	TRBV19	TRBJ1-4	-	TGTGCCAGTAGTATTGGGCGTAGGCCCCGTTTTCTGTTTTTT	CASSIGRRPRFLFF
-	TRBV15	TRBJ2-7	-	TGTGCCACCAGGACAGCTAGCTCCTACGAGCAGTACTTC	CATRTASSYEQYF
-	TRBV9	TRBJ1-1	-	TGTGCCAGCAGCAAAGTTGCCAGTAACACTGAAGCTTTCTTT	CASSKVASNTEAFF
-	TRBV7-3	TRBJ2-5	TRBD2	TGTGCCAGCAGCTTCTCTCCAGTGAGGGGGACTAGCGGGAGGTCAGAGACCCAGTACTTC	CASSFSPVRGTSGRSETQYF
-	TRBV6-5	TRBJ2-5	-	TGTGCCAGCAGTTACGGCAGCCGGTCGGAGACCCAGTACTTC	CASSYGSRSETQYF
-	TRBV29-1	TRBJ1-3	-	TGCAGCGTTGTTACAGGCTCTGGAAACACCATATATTTT	CSVVTGSGNTIYF
once	TRBV7-3	TRBJ1-2	-	TGTGCCAGCAGCAAACAGGGAGCCTATGGCTACACCTTC	CASSKQGAYGYTF
-	TRBV4-3	TRBJ2-5	TRBD1	TGCGCCAGCAGCACACACAGGGGAGAGACCCAGTACTTC	CASSTHRGETQYF
-	TRBV7-2	TRBJ1-1	-	TGTGCCAGCACCCGCCTACATGTGAACACTGAAGCTTTCTTT	CASTRLHVNTEAFF
once	TRBV28	TRBJ1-1	TRBD1	TGTGCCAGCAGTTTGCCAGGGGGCCCCCTTGAAGCTTTCTTT	CASSLPGGPLEAFF
-	TRBV11-2	TRBJ2-5	-	TGTGCCAGCAGCTTAAGCGGAGGATGGGAGACCCAGTACTTC	CASSLSGGWETQYF
once	TRBV28	TRBJ2-4	TRBD2	TGTGCCAGCGGACTAGCGGGAGCAGGTGACATTCAGTACTTC	CASGLAGAGDIQYF
-	TRBV28	TRBJ2-1	-	TGTGCCAGCAGTTCATACACCACCCTATCCTACAATGAGCAGTTCTTC	CASSSYTTLSYNEQFF
-	TRBV6-4	TRBJ2-2	-	TGTGCCAGCAGTGACAGTGCCGTGGGCACCGGGGAGCTGTTTTTT	CASSDSAVGTGELFF
-	TRBV7-3	TRBJ2-6	-	TGTGCCAGCAGCCCGACCTACTCTGGGGCCAACGTCCTGACTTTC	CASSPTYSGANVLTF
once	TRBV28	TRBJ2-7	TRBD1	TGTGCCAGCAGTTTCAAGGACAGGCAATCAAGGTACGAGCAGTACTTC	CASSFKDRQSRYEQYF
once	TRBV7-2	TRBJ2-1	-	TGTGCCAGCAGCCCAGGGACCTATAATGAGCAGTTCTTC	CASSPGTYNEQFF
once	TRBV6-4	TRBJ1-5	-	TGTGCCAGCAGTGACCCGGACAGTAGCAATCAGCCCCAGCATTTT	CASSDPDSSNQPQHF
-	TRBV10-1	TRBJ2-4	-	TGCGCCAAGAGGCGGGGCCATACCATAATAATAGCCAAAAACATTCAGTACTTC	CAKRRGHTIIIAKNIQYF
once	TRBV4-3	TRBJ2-6	-	TGCGCCAGCAGCCAAAACCCAAGAGGTGGGGCCAACGTCCTGACTTTC	CASSQNPRGGANVLTF
-	TRBV29-1	TRBJ2-3	TRBD2	TGCAGCGCCAGGACTAGCGGGGGCACAGATACGCAGTATTTT	CSARTSGGTDTQYF
-	TRBV11-2	TRBJ1-5	-	TGTGCCAGCAGCTTGACAGACAATAGCAATCAGCCCCAGCATTTT	CASSLTDNSNQPQHF
-	TRBV5-1	TRBJ1-6	-	TGCGCCAGCAGCTTGGGCAAGATGAGCTCCTATAATTCACCCCTCCACTTT	CASSLGKMSSYNSPLHF
-	TRBV5-4	TRBJ1-2	-	TGTGCCAGCAGCTTGATTGGGAACTATGGCTACACCTTC	CASSLIGNYGYTF
-	TRBV27	TRBJ1-1	-	TGTGCCAGCAGTTTATTAATCTCGGCCGGTAACACTGAAGCTTTCTTT	CASSLLISAGNTEAFF
-	TRBV7-2	TRBJ2-3	TRBD2	TGTGCCAGCAGCTTACTATATCACTCCAGCGGGGGAGGGGATACGCAGTATTTT	CASSLLYHSSGGGDTQYF
-	TRBV28	TRBJ1-2	-	TGTGCCAGCAGTTCCGAGCGGATCAACTATGGCTACACCTTC	CASSSERINYGYTF
-	TRBV9	TRBJ2-5	-	TGTGCCAGCAACTCCGGGACTTTGGAGACCCAGTACTTC	CASNSGTLETQYF
-	TRBV2	TRBJ1-6	-	TGTGCCAGCAGTGAGCTGGGCTTTAAAACTTCACCCCTCCACTTT	CASSELGFKTSPLHF